Listed here is a single TCR beta chain. What it recognizes is unknown. The data were taken from a study of shared clonotypes between healthy human individuals. Study-level points and caveats: Between a handful of donors, naive CD4 clonotypes were shared at a level of about 5.3%. Inspection by rarefaction showed sorted-subset sequencing to be incomplete despite large depth.

Per germline, CDR1 SNHLY and CDR2 FYNNEI. Trimming left V 5 bases short and J 5 bases short, with 15 bases between. This CDR3 is built from 14 residues. In the authors' methods: Filtering was not the same, since immunoSEQ gave junction-only sequences without quality scores. The data were produced by immunoSEQ multiplex PCR, yet TCRdb's version contains in-frame clones alone and is incomplete. V and J calls and clone size are given by that table; D and trimming were obtained from the DNA. The sample yields fewer than 1.4 million clones, around 78% seen once. The chain is built from TRBV2 and TRBJ2-5; perhaps D is TRBD1 or TRBD2 (5 bases each). The sequence came from a man aged 18-30 years in good health. Some clones in this sample may be carry-over from other donors' samples. Sequencing was done on a sample of memory CD4+ T cells from PBMCs. The subset here: CD45RA-negative fraction. The CDR3 bases are TGTGCCAGCAGTCCCCGTCGGGGCGGGGAGACCCAGTACTTC. Its protein is CASSPRRGGETQYF.